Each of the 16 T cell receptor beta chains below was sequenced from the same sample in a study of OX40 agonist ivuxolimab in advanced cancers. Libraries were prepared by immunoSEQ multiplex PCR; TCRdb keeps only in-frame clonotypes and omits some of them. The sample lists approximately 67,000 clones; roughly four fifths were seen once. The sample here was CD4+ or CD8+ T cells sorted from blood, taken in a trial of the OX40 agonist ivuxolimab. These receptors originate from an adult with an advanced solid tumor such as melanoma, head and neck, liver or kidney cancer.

Written as DNA, the CDR3 is TGTGCCAGCAGCCCCGGGACTAGCGGGCATGAGCAGTTCTTC. The encoded protein is CASSPGTSGHEQFF. This sequence joins TRBV11-2 and TRBJ2-1, with 12 bases lining up with TRBD2. This CDR3 has 14 residues. J gave up 8 bases and V 5 bases, and 4 bases lay outside the gene matches. Germline CDR1 SGHAT, CDR2 FQNNGV.

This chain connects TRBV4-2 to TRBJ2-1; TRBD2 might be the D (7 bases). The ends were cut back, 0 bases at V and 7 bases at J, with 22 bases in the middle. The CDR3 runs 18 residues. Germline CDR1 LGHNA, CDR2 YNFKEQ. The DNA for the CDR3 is TGTGCCAGCAGCCAAGATTGGGCAGGGGCGAGCGGGACGAATGAGCAGTTCTTC. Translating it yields CASSQDWAGASGTNEQFF.

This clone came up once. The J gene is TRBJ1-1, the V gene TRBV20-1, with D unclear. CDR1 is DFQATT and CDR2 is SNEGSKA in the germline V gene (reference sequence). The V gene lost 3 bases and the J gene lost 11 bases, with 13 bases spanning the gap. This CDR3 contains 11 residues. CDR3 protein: CSARDRRGAFF. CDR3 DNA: TGCAGTGCTAGGGACCGTAGAGGGGCTTTCTTT.

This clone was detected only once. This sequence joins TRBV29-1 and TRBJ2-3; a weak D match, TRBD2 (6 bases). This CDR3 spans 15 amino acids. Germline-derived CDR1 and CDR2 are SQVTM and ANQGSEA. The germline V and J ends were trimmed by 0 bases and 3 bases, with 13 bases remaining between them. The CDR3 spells CSVEDFRGLTDTQYF. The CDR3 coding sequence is TGCAGCGTTGAAGATTTTCGGGGGTTGACAGATACGCAGTATTTT.

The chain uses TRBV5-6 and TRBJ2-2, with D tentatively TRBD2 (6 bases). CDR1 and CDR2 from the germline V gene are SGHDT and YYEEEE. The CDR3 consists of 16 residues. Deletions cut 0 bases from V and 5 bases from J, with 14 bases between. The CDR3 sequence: CASSLDTAGWTGELFF. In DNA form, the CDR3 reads TGTGCCAGCAGCTTGGATACGGCGGGATGGACCGGGGAGCTGTTTTTT.

CDR3 residues: CSVEGGGMPPYNEQFF. The CDR3 nucleotides read TGCAGCGTTGAAGGGGGCGGAATGCCCCCGTACAATGAGCAGTTCTTC. The chain is built from TRBV29-1 and TRBJ2-1; D might be TRBD1 (5 bases). Germline loops: CDR1 SQVTM, CDR2 ANQGSEA. The germline V and J ends were trimmed by 1 base and 4 bases, with 17 bases remaining between them. This CDR3 contains 16 residues.

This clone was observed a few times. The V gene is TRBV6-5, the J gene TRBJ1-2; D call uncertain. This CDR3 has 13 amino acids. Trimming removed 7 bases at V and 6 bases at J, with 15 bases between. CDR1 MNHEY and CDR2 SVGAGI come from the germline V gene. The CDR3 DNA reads TGTGCCAGCAATCCCCGGGGAGGGCATGGCTACACCTTC. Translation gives CASNPRGGHGYTF.

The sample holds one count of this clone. CDR3 nucleotide sequence: TGTGCCAGCTCACCGCGGTTCGAGGTGGATACGCAGTATTTT. Protein product: CASSPRFEVDTQYF. The chain carries TRBV18 and TRBJ2-3, with D unresolved. The CDR3 extends over 14 amino acids. Germline values: CDR1 KGHSH, CDR2 LQKENI. V gave up 3 bases and J gave up 6 bases, with 13 bases separating them.

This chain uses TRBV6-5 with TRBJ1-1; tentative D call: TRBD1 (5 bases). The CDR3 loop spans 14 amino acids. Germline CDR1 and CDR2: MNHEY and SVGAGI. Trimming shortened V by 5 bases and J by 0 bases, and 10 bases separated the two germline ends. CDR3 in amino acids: CASSEGTVNTEAFF. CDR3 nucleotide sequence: TGTGCCAGCAGTGAGGGGACGGTGAACACTGAAGCTTTCTTT.

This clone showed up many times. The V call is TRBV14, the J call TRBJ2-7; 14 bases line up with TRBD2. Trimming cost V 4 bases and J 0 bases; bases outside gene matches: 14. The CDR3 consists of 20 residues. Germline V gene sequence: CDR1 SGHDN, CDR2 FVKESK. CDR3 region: CASSRRVGLAGGLSSYEQYF. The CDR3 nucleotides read TGTGCCAGCAGCCGAAGAGTCGGACTAGCGGGAGGCTTAAGCTCCTACGAGCAGTACTTC.

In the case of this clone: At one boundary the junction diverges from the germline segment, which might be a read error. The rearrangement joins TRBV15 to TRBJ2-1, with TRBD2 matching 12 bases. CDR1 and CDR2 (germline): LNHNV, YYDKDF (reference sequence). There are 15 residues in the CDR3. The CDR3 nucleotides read TGTGCCACCACCAGACTAGCGGGAGAGGGGAATGAGCAGTTCTTC. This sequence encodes CATTRLAGEGNEQFF.

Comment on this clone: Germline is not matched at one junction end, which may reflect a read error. CDR3 protein: CASSQSLTEPVRDF. The CDR3 DNA reads TGCGCCAGCAGCCAATCACTGACGGAGCCTGTGCGAGACTTC. The chain joins TRBV4-3 to TRBJ2-7; the D is unclear. This CDR3 region has 14 residues. Germline assignment: CDR1 LGHNA and CDR2 YSLEER.

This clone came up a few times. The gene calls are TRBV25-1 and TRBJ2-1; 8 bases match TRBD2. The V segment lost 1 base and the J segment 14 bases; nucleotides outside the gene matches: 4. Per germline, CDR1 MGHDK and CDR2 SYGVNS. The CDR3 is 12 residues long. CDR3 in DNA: TGTGCCAGCAGTGAATCCGGGACTAGAAAGTTCTTC. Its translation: CASSESGTRKFF.

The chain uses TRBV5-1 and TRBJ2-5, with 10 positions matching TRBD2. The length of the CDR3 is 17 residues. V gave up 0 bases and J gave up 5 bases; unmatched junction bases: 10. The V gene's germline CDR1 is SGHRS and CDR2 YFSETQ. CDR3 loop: CASSLAATSGIGETQYF. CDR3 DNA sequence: TGCGCCAGCAGCTTGGCGGCAACTAGCGGGATAGGGGAGACCCAGTACTTC.

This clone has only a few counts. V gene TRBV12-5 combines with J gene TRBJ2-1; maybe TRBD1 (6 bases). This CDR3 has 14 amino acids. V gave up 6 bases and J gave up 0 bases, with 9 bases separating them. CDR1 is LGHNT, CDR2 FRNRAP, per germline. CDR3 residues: CASGRDNSYNEQFF. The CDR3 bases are TGTGCTAGTGGACGGGACAACTCCTACAATGAGCAGTTCTTC.

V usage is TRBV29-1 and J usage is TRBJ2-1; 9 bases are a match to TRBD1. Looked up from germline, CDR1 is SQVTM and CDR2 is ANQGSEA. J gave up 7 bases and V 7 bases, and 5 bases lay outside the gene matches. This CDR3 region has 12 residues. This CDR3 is CSATGGLNEQFF. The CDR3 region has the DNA TGCAGCGCCACAGGGGGCTTAAATGAGCAGTTCTTC.